These 28 T cell receptor beta chains were all obtained from the same sample, sequenced in a study of response to subunit inactivated influenza vaccine. TCRdb re-called the RT-PCR reads with MiXCR, one entry per CDR3 protein. The sample has around 570,000 distinct CDR3 sequences, 7.5% to 8.5% seen once. The specimen comprised PBMCs from blood, sampled less than 25 months after vaccination. The receptors derive from a man aged 45-69 years who received an inactivated influenza vaccine.

This clonotype appeared a few times. The chain combines TRBV7-2 with TRBJ1-4; D gene unclear. Looked up from germline, CDR1 is SGHTA and CDR2 is FQGNSA. The CDR3 has 15 amino acids. The V end was cut by 1 base, the J end by 5 bases, with 11 bases between. The CDR3 DNA reads as TGTGCCAGCAGCTTAGGGCCAGCGGGAAATGAAAAACTGTTTTTT. Its translation: CASSLGPAGNEKLFF.

The chain has TRBV6-1 and TRBJ2-1, with 8 bases fitting TRBD1. Germline V gene lookup returns CDR1 MNHNS and CDR2 SASEGT. The junction had 7 bases not matched to a gene; V was cut back by 5 bases and J by 4 bases. This CDR3 comprises 15 residues. The CDR3 coding sequence is TGTGCCAGCAGTACAGGACAGGGAATTTACAATGAGCAGTTCTTC. Its translation is CASSTGQGIYNEQFF.

This clonotype showed up many times. This rearrangement joins TRBV7-9 to TRBJ2-2, with D tentatively TRBD2 (5 bases). V lost 4 bases and J 7 bases, leaving 10 bases between the germline ends. The germline gives CDR1 SEHNR, CDR2 FQNEAQ (reference sequence). The CDR3 runs to 13 residues. Here the CDR3 reads CASSSTEGGELFF. The DNA for the CDR3 is TGTGCCAGCAGCTCAACCGAGGGCGGGGAGCTGTTTTTT.

The chain links TRBV7-9 to TRBJ2-5; no definite D call. V was pared by 6 bases and J by 0 bases, with 11 bases between. Germline assignment: CDR1 SEHNR and CDR2 FQNEAQ (reference sequence). The CDR3 totals 14 residues. The CDR3 loop reads CASSLTAYQETQYF. The CDR3 DNA reads as TGTGCCAGCAGTCTTACAGCGTACCAAGAGACCCAGTACTTC.

This clonotype showed up many times. CDR3: CASSRRQGLNTEAFF. The CDR3 DNA reads as TGTGCCAGTAGTAGACGACAGGGTCTGAACACTGAAGCTTTCTTT. This sequence joins TRBV19 and TRBJ1-1, with 7 positions matching TRBD1. The germline V gene encodes CDR1 LNHDA and CDR2 SQIVND (reference sequence). The trim removed 4 bases at V and 0 bases at J, leaving 5 bases unmatched. This CDR3 is built from 15 residues.

The table lists this clonotype with many counts. The chain links TRBV12-3 or TRBV12-4 to TRBJ1-5; no definite D call. The CDR3 is 14 amino acids. V lost 5 bases and J lost 2, with 10 bases in between. CDR3 residues: CASSPQAGNQPQHF. The CDR3 DNA follows: TGTGCCAGCAGTCCTCAGGCGGGCAATCAGCCCCAGCATTTT.

This rearrangement joins TRBV12-3 or TRBV12-4 to TRBJ1-5, with D possibly matching TRBD1 (5 bases). V was clipped by 0 bases and J by 2 bases, with 11 bases between them. This CDR3 contains 16 residues. CDR3 region: CASSLAPRGGNQPQHF. CDR3 bases: TGTGCCAGCAGTTTAGCGCCTAGAGGGGGCAATCAGCCCCAGCATTTT.

At least ten counts were recorded for this clonotype. The chain couples TRBV20-1 to TRBJ2-5; possibly TRBD2 for D (6 bases). This CDR3 comprises 14 residues. Germline CDR1 reads DFQATT; CDR2 reads SNEGSKA (reference sequence). Trimming took 0 bases from V and 7 from J, leaving 15 bases between them. The CDR3 loop is CSARDERDLRTQYF. The CDR3, as DNA: TGCAGTGCTAGAGATGAAAGGGACTTACGGACCCAGTACTTC.

This clonotype appeared many times. The CDR3 here is CASSSLTGTGVGEQYF. CDR3 in DNA: TGCGCCAGCAGTTCTCTTACCGGGACAGGGGTGGGAGAGCAGTACTTC. The J gene is TRBJ2-7, the V gene TRBV5-1; the match to TRBD1 covers 10 bases. The CDR3 is made up of 16 amino acids. Germline trimming cut 5 bases from V and 7 bases from J; bases unmatched to any gene: 15. Germline CDR1 SGHRS, CDR2 YFSETQ. Full variable domain (remainder filled in from reference TRBV5-1 and TRBJ2-7): KAGVTQTPRYLIKTRGQQVTLSCSPISGHRSVSWYQQTPGQGLQFLFEYFSETQRNKGNFPGRFSGRQFSNSRSEMNVSTLELGDSALYLCASSSLTGTGVGEQYFGPGTRLTVT.

This clonotype was observed at least ten times. The chain recombines TRBV12-3 or TRBV12-4 with TRBJ2-7; 12 bases fit TRBD2. This CDR3 comprises 14 residues. The V and J ends lost 6 bases and 4 bases, in that order; junction bases with no gene match: 4. As DNA, the CDR3 is TGTGCCAGCAGGGTGACTAGCGGGGGTTACGAGCAGTACTTC. Protein product: CASRVTSGGYEQYF.

This rearrangement joins TRBV30 to TRBJ1-2; TRBD1 agrees at 10 bases. This CDR3 is 13 amino acids long. The V gene end was trimmed by 7 bases and the J gene end by 7 bases; junction bases not matched to a gene: 9. Germline CDR1 and CDR2: GTSNPN and SVGIG (reference sequence). CDR3 coding DNA: TGTGCCTTCCGGGACAGGGGTTACGGTGGCTACACCTTC. Protein product: CAFRDRGYGGYTF.

V is TRBV6-2 or TRBV6-3 and J is TRBJ1-1; D not resolved. Between the trimmed V and J ends, which lost 7 bases and 7 bases, there was a span of 10 bases. The length of the CDR3 is 11 residues. Germline CDR1 reads MNHEY; CDR2 reads SVGEGT. The CDR3 DNA reads as TGTGCCAGCATCAGAGGGCTTGAAGCTTTCTTT. Its translation is CASIRGLEAFF.

This clonotype came up a few times. The CDR3: CASQLTSGHGNEQFF. CDR3 sequence (DNA): TGTGCCAGCCAACTTACTAGCGGGCACGGCAATGAGCAGTTCTTC. The V call is TRBV7-3, the J call TRBJ2-1, with 9 bases that match TRBD2. The CDR3 length is 15 residues. V gave up 8 bases and J gave up 6 bases; unmatched junction bases: 11. CDR1 and CDR2 (germline): SGHTA, FQGTGA.

This clonotype occurred many times. The chain has TRBV12-3 or TRBV12-4 and TRBJ2-7; 7 nucleotides align to TRBD1. The length of the CDR3 is 12 residues. The ends lost 7 bases at V and 7 bases at J; junction bases unmatched: 7. In DNA form, the CDR3 reads TGTGCCAGCACAAGGGGGCTAGGAGAGCAGTACTTC. This translates into CASTRGLGEQYF.

This clonotype was counted between two and nine times. Possible read error: a much larger clone is one base away. This chain links TRBV29-1 with TRBJ2-3, with TRBD1 matching 7 bases. The CDR3 extends over 12 amino acids. Germline loops: CDR1 SQVTM, CDR2 ANQGSEA. V shed 6 bases and J 7 bases; nucleotides not matched to a gene: 7. CDR3 residues: CSVGQDINTQYF. As DNA, the CDR3 is TGCAGCGTAGGACAGGACATCAATACGCAGTATTTT.

In its sample, this clonotype was seen many times. This chain uses TRBV7-6 with TRBJ2-3, with D perhaps being TRBD1 or TRBD2 (5 bases each). This CDR3 is 13 amino acids long. V was trimmed by 3 bases and J by 2 bases, leaving 6 bases between them. Germline loops: CDR1 SGHVS, CDR2 FNYEAQ. Here the CDR3 reads CASSFGTTDTQYF. The CDR3 coding sequence is TGTGCCAGCAGCTTCGGGACCACAGATACGCAGTATTTT.

This clonotype occurred many times. V gene TRBV7-2 combines with J gene TRBJ2-7; D possibly uses TRBD1 or TRBD2 (5 bases each). V was cut by 5 bases and J by 0 bases, with 11 bases left in between. This CDR3 has 14 residues. Per germline, CDR1 SGHTA and CDR2 FQGNSA. The CDR3 DNA follows: TGTGCCAGCAGCCGGGACCCAAACTCCTACGAGCAGTACTTC. Amino acid sequence: CASSRDPNSYEQYF.

The chain carries TRBV6-2 or TRBV6-3 and TRBJ1-5, with 7 bases fitting TRBD1. J was trimmed by 1 base and V by 5 bases; bases with no gene match: 5. This CDR3 spans 15 amino acids. Germline-derived CDR1 and CDR2 are MNHEY and SVGEGT. CDR3: CASSTYRGSNQPQHF. CDR3 coding DNA: TGTGCCAGCAGTACTTACAGGGGCAGCAATCAGCCCCAGCATTTT.

This clonotype was seen only a few times. The chain employs TRBV12-3 or TRBV12-4 and TRBJ1-2, with D tentatively TRBD1 (6 bases). The CDR3 loop spans 16 amino acids. V was trimmed by 7 bases and J by 0 bases, leaving 18 bases between them. The CDR3 coding sequence is TGTGCCAGCAAGGGTGGGGGCCGTAGTGCTAACTATGGCTACACCTTC. Encoded protein: CASKGGGRSANYGYTF.

There are many counts of this clonotype. The chain combines TRBV20-1 with TRBJ2-3; tentatively, D is TRBD1 (6 bases). V was clipped by 0 bases and J by 10 bases, with 11 bases between them. The germline CDR1 and CDR2 sequences are DFQATT and SNEGSKA (reference sequence). The CDR3 runs to 12 residues. The CDR3 region is CSARDTTGSQYF. CDR3 sequence (DNA): TGCAGTGCTAGAGACACCACAGGGTCGCAGTATTTT.

This clonotype has at least ten counts. The chain employs TRBV7-2 and TRBJ1-4; the D is unclear. CDR1 and CDR2 (germline): SGHTA, FQGNSA. This CDR3 is 15 amino acids long. The germline V and J ends were trimmed by 5 bases and 8 bases, with 18 bases remaining between them. The CDR3 nucleotides are TGTGCCAGCAGCATCAAACCACCTCCTGGGGAAAAACTGTTTTTT. This codes for CASSIKPPPGEKLFF.

This clonotype was seen a few times. The rearrangement links TRBV4-2 to TRBJ2-3; possible D gene TRBD2, 6 bases. V lost 4 bases and J lost 3, with 17 bases in between. Per the germline V gene, CDR1 is LGHNA and CDR2 is YNFKEQ. The CDR3 runs 16 residues. This CDR3 is CASSPGPVGGTDTQYF. For the CDR3, the DNA is TGTGCCAGCAGCCCCGGCCCAGTCGGGGGAACAGATACGCAGTATTTT.

This clonotype was seen only a few times. The genes are TRBV20-1 and TRBJ2-3, with TRBD1 matching over 7 bases. This CDR3 contains 14 residues. The germline V gene has CDR1 DFQATT and CDR2 SNEGSKA (reference sequence). V shed 2 bases, J shed 1 base, and the junction held 3 bases outside the gene matches. The DNA of the CDR3 is TGCAGTGCTAGACAGGGGGTTCGCACAGATACGCAGTATTTT. It is translated as CSARQGVRTDTQYF.

The chain is built from TRBV9 and TRBJ2-2; possibly TRBD2 for D (6 bases). The V end lost 3 bases, the J end lost 2 bases, and 17 bases lay between the germline ends. Germline CDR1 is SGDLS and CDR2 is YYNGEE. CDR3 length: 17 residues. DNA of the CDR3: TGTGCCAGCAGCGGCCCCACCTGGCGGGGAAACACCGGGGAGCTGTTTTTT. This sequence encodes CASSGPTWRGNTGELFF.

This clonotype was counted a few times. CDR3 in DNA: TGTGCCAGCAGTTTAGTACTAGCGAGCACAGATACGCAGTATTTT. This sequence encodes CASSLVLASTDTQYF. The chain carries TRBV12-3 or TRBV12-4 and TRBJ2-3; 7 nucleotides match TRBD2. With 1 base clipped from V and 0 bases from J, the junction kept 1 base outside the gene matches. The CDR3 runs 15 residues.

This chain links TRBV29-1 with TRBJ1-1; D is perhaps TRBD1 (5 bases). The CDR3 runs 18 residues. The germline V gene has CDR1 SQVTM and CDR2 ANQGSEA. Trimming shortened V by 0 bases and J by 7 bases, and 27 bases separated the two germline ends. CDR3 nucleotide sequence: TGCAGCGTTGAAGATAGCGGGGCGCCGGAGGGGCCGACCGTTGAAGCTTTCTTT. Residues: CSVEDSGAPEGPTVEAFF.

This clonotype occurred a few times. J is TRBJ2-1 and V is TRBV28, with a tentative D call TRBD2 (5 bases). Germline loops: CDR1 MDHEN, CDR2 SYDVKM. This CDR3 has 16 amino acids. The V end was cut by 2 bases, the J end by 0 bases, with 11 bases between. The CDR3 sequence is CASSLGRGSSYNEQFF. CDR3 nucleotide sequence: TGTGCCAGCAGTTTAGGACGGGGAAGCTCCTACAATGAGCAGTTCTTC. Full variable domain (rest looked up from reference TRBV28 and TRBJ2-1): DVKVTQSSRYLVKRTGEKVFLECVQDMDHENMFWYRQDPGLGLRLIYFSYDVKMKEKGDIPEGYSVSREKKERFSLILESASTNQTSMYLCASSLGRGSSYNEQFFGPGTRLTVL.

The table lists this clonotype with a few counts. The genes are TRBV28 and TRBJ1-5, with D tentatively TRBD1 (5 bases). The CDR3 extends over 15 amino acids. Trimming shortened V by 5 bases and J by 3 bases, and 14 bases separated the two germline ends. Germline V CDR1 and CDR2: MDHEN, SYDVKM. The CDR3 reads CASSGLPGYNQPQHF. The CDR3 DNA follows: TGTGCCAGCAGTGGCTTGCCAGGGTACAATCAGCCCCAGCATTTT.